This TCR beta chain was recovered during a study of beta chain features in type 1 diabetes. Central memory, naive, regulatory and stem cell-like memory CD4+ cells were sorted by CD45RO/CCR7/CD25/CD127/CD95/CD27. This CDR3 region has 13 residues. Germline CDR1 reads SNHLY; CDR2 reads FYNNEI. Trimming removed 2 bases from V and 2 bases from J, with 7 bases in between. The sequenced template was cDNA made from the entire isolated RNA. Profiling relied on immunoSEQ multiplex PCR, and the TCRdb table lists in-frame clones only, not all of them. The sample contains around 650,000 clones, 9.5% to 15% of which appear only once. Study findings and constraints: Type 1 diabetes patients showed a moderate but significant shortening of TCRB CDR3s in all four CD4+ subsets.

This clone appeared a few times. Antigen unknown. Distinct nucleotide sequences in the sample also encode this CDR3. The sequenced material came from naive CD4+ T cells from blood. This clonotype was sampled from a man under 40 with type 1 diabetes. The chain carries TRBV2 and TRBJ2-7; TRBD1 is a possible D gene (6 bases). DNA of the CDR3: TGTGCCAGCAGTGAACAGGGGACCTACGAGCAGTACTTC. Encoded protein: CASSEQGTYEQYF.